The present T cell receptor beta chain was sequenced within a study of human T cells and chemical hapten exposure. Study at large: It was small differences in pooled library volume that mainly caused per-sample TCR yields to vary.

Unique molecular identifiers were attached to individual cDNA molecules during library preparation. Authors' processing steps: Counts of TCRs in each sample centred on a median of 95,638 and extended from approximately 21,000 to 630,000. Each CDR3 protein gets one entry after TCRdb re-called the reads with MiXCR. The V and J calls reflect TCRdb's pipeline rather than the authors' work. The sample lists about 120,000 distinct CDR3 sequences, 8.5% occurring once. This clonotype was counted between two and nine times. The CDR3 length is 15 residues. V lost 4 bases and J lost 1; bases outside the gene matches: 6. CDR1 is DFQATT, CDR2 SNEGSKA, per germline (reference sequence). Before extraction, the whole blood was not fractionated, and total RNA was taken from it.

The rearrangement links TRBV20-1 to TRBJ2-7; TRBD2 aligns across 11 bases. The source material was whole blood. This TCR was recovered from a human donor in good health. Some clones in this sample may be carry-over from other donors' samples. The CDR3 nucleotides read TGCAGTGCTACACTTAGCGGGGGGGCTTCCTACGAGCAGTACTTC. This gives the protein CSATLSGGASYEQYF.